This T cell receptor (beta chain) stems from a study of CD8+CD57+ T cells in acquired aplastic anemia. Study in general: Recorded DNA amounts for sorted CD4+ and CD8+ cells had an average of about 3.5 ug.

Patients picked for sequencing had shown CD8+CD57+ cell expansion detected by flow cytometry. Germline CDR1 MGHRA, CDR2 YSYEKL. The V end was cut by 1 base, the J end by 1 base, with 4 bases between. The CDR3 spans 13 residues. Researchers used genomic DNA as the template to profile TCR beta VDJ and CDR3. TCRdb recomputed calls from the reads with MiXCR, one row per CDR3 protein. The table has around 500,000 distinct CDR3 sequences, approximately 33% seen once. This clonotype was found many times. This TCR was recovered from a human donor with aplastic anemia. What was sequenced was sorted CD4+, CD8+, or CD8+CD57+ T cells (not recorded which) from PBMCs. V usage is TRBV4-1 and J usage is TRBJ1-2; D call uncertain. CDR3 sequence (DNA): TGCGCCAGCAGCCAAGTCGGTAACTATGGCTACACCTTC. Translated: CASSQVGNYGYTF.